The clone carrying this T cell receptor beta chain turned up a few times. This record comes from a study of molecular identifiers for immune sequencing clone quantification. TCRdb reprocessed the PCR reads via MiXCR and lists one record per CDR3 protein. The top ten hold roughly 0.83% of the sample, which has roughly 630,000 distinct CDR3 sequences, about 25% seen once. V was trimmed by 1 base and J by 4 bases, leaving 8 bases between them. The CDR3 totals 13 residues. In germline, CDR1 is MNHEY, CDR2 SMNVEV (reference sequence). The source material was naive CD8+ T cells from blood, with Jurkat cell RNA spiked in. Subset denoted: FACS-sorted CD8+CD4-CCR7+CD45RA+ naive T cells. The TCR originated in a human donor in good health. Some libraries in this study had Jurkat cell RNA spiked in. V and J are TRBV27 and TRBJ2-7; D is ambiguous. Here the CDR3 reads CASSLFGPYEQYF. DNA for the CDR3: TGTGCCAGCAGTTTATTCGGGCCATACGAGCAGTACTTC.